These T cell receptor beta chains were read from a single sample in a study of post-analysis software for immune sequencing data. MiXCR, run by TCRdb on the PCR reads, gives a single entry per CDR3 protein. The sample consists of fewer than 600,000 distinct CDR3 sequences, under 55% of them appearing once. Sequencing was performed on blood. The receptors were sampled from a girl between 10 and 17 years old with multiple sclerosis. CDR3s include the opening cysteine and the closing phenylalanine or tryptophan. The order of the fields is V gene, J gene, CDR3 protein.

v_gene: TRBV5-1; j_gene: TRBJ2-1; CDR3aa: CASSLEQGSNEQFF
v_gene: TRBV27; j_gene: TRBJ1-2; CDR3aa: CASSFGGRNYGYTF
v_gene: TRBV7-3; j_gene: TRBJ2-7; CDR3aa: CASSLTASGRAEQYF
v_gene: TRBV5-1; j_gene: TRBJ2-7; CDR3aa: CASSLETSGRGHEQYF
v_gene: TRBV12-3/TRBV12-4; j_gene: TRBJ2-4; CDR3aa: CASSPGQKNIQYF
v_gene: TRBV2; j_gene: TRBJ2-1; CDR3aa: CASSASLAIYNEQFF
v_gene: TRBV27; j_gene: TRBJ1-1; CDR3aa: CASKGRVGTEAFF
v_gene: TRBV6-2/TRBV6-3; j_gene: TRBJ1-1; CDR3aa: CASSYGAVLSVTEAFF
v_gene: TRBV12-3/TRBV12-4; j_gene: TRBJ2-7; CDR3aa: CASSLVLDARDYCEQYF
v_gene: TRBV7-2; j_gene: TRBJ1-4; CDR3aa: CASSGSEGRARDNEKLFF
v_gene: TRBV29-1; j_gene: TRBJ2-7; CDR3aa: CSVTGGASYEQYF
v_gene: TRBV27; j_gene: TRBJ2-1; CDR3aa: CASGTGWNEQFF
v_gene: TRBV28; j_gene: TRBJ2-3; CDR3aa: CASSPSSGGGPADTQYF
v_gene: TRBV12-3/TRBV12-4; j_gene: TRBJ1-1; CDR3aa: CASKGGYTEAFF
v_gene: TRBV7-2; j_gene: TRBJ2-7; CDR3aa: CASSLAQDRGLYEQYF
v_gene: TRBV15; j_gene: TRBJ1-5; CDR3aa: CATSRVGTSNQPQHF
v_gene: TRBV15; j_gene: TRBJ2-7; CDR3aa: CATSRGTGGSYEQYF
v_gene: TRBV20-1; j_gene: TRBJ2-5; CDR3aa: CSAGGLRETQYF
v_gene: TRBV5-5; j_gene: TRBJ2-7; CDR3aa: CASSLIPGQGSYEQYF
v_gene: TRBV10-3; j_gene: TRBJ2-3; CDR3aa: CAISELRPIDTQYF
v_gene: TRBV4-1; j_gene: TRBJ1-5; CDR3aa: CASSRTGGGGQPQHF
v_gene: TRBV9; j_gene: TRBJ2-5; CDR3aa: CASSPESRGETQYF
v_gene: TRBV15; j_gene: TRBJ2-4; CDR3aa: CATSKPGLYVGPKNIQYF
v_gene: TRBV3-1; j_gene: TRBJ1-1; CDR3aa: CASSRGTRNTEAFF
v_gene: TRBV10-3; j_gene: TRBJ2-3; CDR3aa: CAISESTSRPTDTQYF
v_gene: TRBV5-1; j_gene: TRBJ2-5; CDR3aa: CASSSSPGLAGEETQYF
v_gene: TRBV6-1; j_gene: TRBJ2-7; CDR3aa: CASSDIGVTLSYEQYF